The 5 T cell receptor beta chains below were found in one sample sequenced in a study of human T cells and chemical hapten exposure. The time point denotes: patch test 1, 2 weeks after DPC sensitization. Treatment reported: therapeutic diphenylcyclopropenone sensitization with weekly scalp DPC. MiXCR was run by TCRdb on the RACE reads, yielding one entry per CDR3 protein. The top ten hold over 2% of the sample, which has about 380,000 distinct CDR3 sequences, more than 4.5% seen once. Source: whole blood, taken in connection with sensitization to the hapten diphenylcyclopropenone (DPC). The receptors shown here come from a woman in her forties or fifties with alopecia areata. Some clones in this sample may be carry-over from other donors' samples.

The V gene is TRBV28, the J gene TRBJ1-1; 9 bases line up with TRBD1. V was clipped by 3 bases and J by 2 bases; unmatched bases: 4. Germline assignment: CDR1 MDHEN and CDR2 SYDVKM. This CDR3 spans 15 amino acids. The chain's CDR3 is CASSFPDRGNTEAFF. DNA of the CDR3: TGTGCCAGCAGTTTTCCGGACAGGGGAAACACTGAAGCTTTCTTT.

The chain joins TRBV28 to TRBJ1-2; the D is unclear. The germline gives CDR1 MDHEN, CDR2 SYDVKM. Trimming removed 5 bases from V and 0 bases from J, with 13 bases in between. There are 15 residues in the CDR3. CDR3 residues: CASSPPRTPNYGYTF. In nucleotides, the CDR3 is TGTGCCAGCAGTCCTCCCCGGACCCCTAACTATGGCTACACCTTC.

This clonotype was seen many times. J is TRBJ2-3 and V is TRBV2; D unclear. Germline CDR1 is SNHLY and CDR2 is FYNNEI. V lost 4 bases, J lost 4 bases, and 12 bases lay in between. The CDR3 runs to 14 residues. CDR3 protein: CASSVYSSADTQYF. The CDR3 coding sequence is TGTGCCAGCAGTGTATATAGTTCCGCAGATACGCAGTATTTT.

This clonotype was counted ten times or more. This chain joins TRBV4-1 and TRBJ1-5; D not certain. Germline loops: CDR1 MGHRA, CDR2 YSYEKL. CDR3 length equals 16 residues. V lost 5 bases to trimming and J lost 4 bases, with 18 bases between them. The DNA of the CDR3 is TGCGCCAGCAGCTTCCGGACCAACTTATTAAATCAGCCCCAGCATTTT. It translates to CASSFRTNLLNQPQHF.

This clonotype has at least ten counts. The J gene is TRBJ2-1, the V gene TRBV29-1, with D perhaps given as TRBD1 or TRBD2 (5 bases each). Germline V gene sequence: CDR1 SQVTM, CDR2 ANQGSEA. Trimming cost V 3 bases and J 10 bases, with 13 bases left between them. This CDR3 is 12 amino acids long. Here the CDR3 reads CSVEGTLIEQFF. The CDR3 DNA reads as TGCAGCGTTGAGGGGACCCTCATCGAGCAGTTCTTC.